This TCR beta chain was observed in a study of blood T cell repertoires in COVID-19 (dated by TCRdb to 2020 to 2022). Regarding the study in general: The collaborator samples originated in the United States, Italy and Spain and spanned the acute and convalescent phases of COVID-19. The material from the prospective study consisted of cDNA or gDNA derived from T cells, B-cell-depleted T cells, or PBMCs. The samples were drawn from the first 160 participants of the ongoing ImmuneRACE study and from 1,254 subjects provided by 6 global collaborators. The repertoires were released in a freely available public database intended as a resource for research on the immune response to SARS-CoV-2. The dataset comprised deeply sampled blood TCRbeta repertoires from subjects exposed to, actively infected with, or recovered from COVID-19. Nearly every sample came with metadata listing a de-identified subject ID, COVID-19 status, age in years and sex. Where HLA class I and class II types were available, the types were taken from metadata supplied by the sample provider, not from assay-based typing.

Participants in the prospective study were enrolled through a virtual design, were aged about 18 to 89 years, and lived in 24 United States geographic areas. In the prospective study, cohorts were assigned on the basis of participant-reported clinical history obtained from a screening survey and a study questionnaire. Recovered participants in ImmuneRACE Cohort 3 were defined by two consecutive negative NP/OP PCR tests, clearance by a healthcare professional, or resolution of symptoms. Each participant in the prospective study had whole blood, serum and a nasopharyngeal or oropharyngeal swab collected by mobile phlebotomists. Prospective study participants could optionally give additional blood draws and questionnaires over an approximately 2-month period. Blood samples from the prospective study were shipped frozen or at room temperature prior to DNA extraction. What the work shows at the level of the full study, not this receptor alone: The quantity of clinical and demographic metadata differed by source and by participant and was supplied without curation.

The immunoSEQ Assay, a bias-controlled multiplex PCR, was used to amplify TCRbeta CDR3 regions from genomic DNA. The authors' pipeline ran thus. Nucleated cell counts per sample were estimated from amplification of reference gene primers within the assay. To quantify the absolute abundance of each unique TCRbeta CDR3 rearrangement, sequence reads were collapsed and filtered. For each sample, productive Simpson clonality was calculated as the square root of Simpson's diversity index over productive rearrangements. TCRdb obtained this table from immuneACCESS and retained in-frame rearrangements with V and J assigned. These tables miss some clones; where compared with another copy, unresolved V genes account for less than half of the shortfall, and the remainder is unexplained. V and J calls and clone size are copied from that table; D and trimming were computed from the DNA. The sample table lists about 300,000 clones, roughly 89% of them with a count of one. The leading ten clones occupy 4.5% to 5.5% of the sample.

As to this clone: It lacks a known antigen. One base away there is no much larger clone; base qualities are not given.

CDR1 and CDR2 were assigned from the germline V gene as KGHSH and LQKENI. The CDR3 holds 14 amino acids from the cysteine to the phenylalanine. The entry retains the CDR3 DNA only, 42 bases that are in frame from base 1. The germline V end is reduced by 2 bases and the J end by 10 bases; junction bases left unmatched: 8. This receptor chain uses TRBV18 and TRBJ1-5, with 7 bases in between that match TRBD1. This clonotype originated in a man aged 60 to 75 who had recovered from COVID-19. Sequences were obtained from PBMCs or T cells enriched from blood (not recorded which). The sequence in DNA is TGTGCCAGCTCACCAAGACAGGGAATATATCCCCAGCATTTT. It is translated as CASSPRQGIYPQHF.